These T cell receptor beta chains were read from a single sample in a study of PD-1 blockade in classical Hodgkin lymphoma. Clones were read by immunoSEQ multiplex PCR, and TCRdb kept only the in-frame ones, dropping some. This sample carries more than 25,000 clones, more than 70% of them seen once, and the ten largest clones take 2.4%. The material sequenced was CD4+ T cells from blood, taken before the fourth cycle of nivolumab. The source is a human donor with classical Hodgkin lymphoma. Each CDR3 is given with its conserved first and last residue. D genes are given only for firm matches. For some rows the clone size is stated as once, few or many, or as a class when expanded; others skip it.

cdr3_aa: CASSTHQETQYF
cdr3_nt: TGTGCCAGCAGCACGCACCAAGAGACCCAGTACTTC
d_call: .
v_call: TRBV7-6
clone_size: once
j_call: TRBJ2-5

cdr3_aa: CAISTGAEVWQPQHF
cdr3_nt: TGTGCCATCAGTACAGGGGCCGAAGTTTGGCAGCCCCAGCATTTT
d_call: TRBD1
v_call: TRBV10-3
clone_size: .
j_call: TRBJ1-5

cdr3_aa: CASSYGGATNEKLFF
cdr3_nt: TGTGCCAGCAGTTATGGGGGAGCAACTAATGAAAAACTGTTTTTT
d_call: .
v_call: TRBV6-6
clone_size: .
j_call: TRBJ1-4

cdr3_aa: CASSPHGLAGVGSYEQYF
cdr3_nt: TGTGCCAGCAGCCCCCACGGACTAGCGGGAGTAGGATCCTACGAGCAGTACTTC
d_call: TRBD2
v_call: TRBV7-2
clone_size: .
j_call: TRBJ2-7

cdr3_aa: CATWGLNYGYTF
cdr3_nt: TGTGCCACCTGGGGCCTTAACTATGGCTACACCTTC
d_call: .
v_call: TRBV28
clone_size: few
j_call: TRBJ1-2

cdr3_aa: CAIRSQELDGLNTEAFF
cdr3_nt: TGTGCCATCAGATCCCAAGAATTAGACGGATTGAACACTGAAGCTTTCTTT
d_call: .
v_call: TRBV10-3
clone_size: .
j_call: TRBJ1-1

cdr3_aa: CAISELASGSNTGELFF
cdr3_nt: TGTGCCATCAGTGAGTTGGCTAGCGGATCGAACACCGGGGAGCTGTTTTTT
d_call: TRBD2
v_call: TRBV10-3
clone_size: .
j_call: TRBJ2-2

cdr3_aa: CASRDRGSGNTIYF
cdr3_nt: TGTGCCAGCCGGGACAGAGGCTCTGGAAACACCATATATTTT
d_call: TRBD1
v_call: TRBV6-5
clone_size: .
j_call: TRBJ1-3

cdr3_aa: CATRREATMNTEAFF
cdr3_nt: TGTGCCACCCGCCGTGAGGCTACCATGAACACTGAAGCTTTCTTT
d_call: .
v_call: TRBV19
clone_size: few
j_call: TRBJ1-1

cdr3_aa: CASSPRDSNTEAFF
cdr3_nt: TGTGCCAGCTCACCCCGGGACAGCAACACTGAAGCTTTCTTT
d_call: TRBD1
v_call: TRBV18
clone_size: .
j_call: TRBJ1-1

cdr3_aa: CASSLGGLNEQFF
cdr3_nt: TGTGCCAGCAGCTTAGGGGGGCTAAATGAGCAGTTCTTC
d_call: .
v_call: TRBV11-3
clone_size: .
j_call: TRBJ2-1

cdr3_aa: CASSLGTSGGYLSEQYF
cdr3_nt: TGCGCCAGCAGCTTGGGGACTAGCGGGGGATACCTTAGTGAGCAGTACTTC
d_call: TRBD2
v_call: TRBV5-1
clone_size: .
j_call: TRBJ2-7

cdr3_aa: CASSRQPYEQYF
cdr3_nt: TGTGCCAGCAGTCGACAGCCCTACGAGCAGTACTTC
d_call: .
v_call: TRBV6-6
clone_size: once
j_call: TRBJ2-7

cdr3_aa: CASGLAGGVDTQYF
cdr3_nt: TGTGCCAGTGGACTAGCGGGAGGAGTGGATACGCAGTATTTT
d_call: TRBD2
v_call: TRBV6-6
clone_size: .
j_call: TRBJ2-3

cdr3_aa: CATSSFTAYEQYF
cdr3_nt: TGTGCCACCAGCAGTTTTACAGCCTACGAGCAGTACTTC
d_call: .
v_call: TRBV15
clone_size: .
j_call: TRBJ2-7

cdr3_aa: CSATHTGELFF
cdr3_nt: TGCAGTGCTACGCATACCGGGGAGCTGTTTTTT
d_call: .
v_call: TRBV20-1
clone_size: .
j_call: TRBJ2-2

cdr3_aa: CASSQEFGGIDSYNEQFF
cdr3_nt: TGCGCCAGCAGCCAAGAATTTGGCGGGATCGACTCCTACAATGAGCAGTTCTTC
d_call: .
v_call: TRBV4-3
clone_size: .
j_call: TRBJ2-1

cdr3_aa: CATSRDRRLAGNYEQYF
cdr3_nt: TGTGCCACCAGCAGAGATCGAAGACTAGCGGGGAACTACGAGCAGTACTTC
d_call: TRBD2
v_call: TRBV15
clone_size: .
j_call: TRBJ2-7

cdr3_aa: CASSQGFVSGASYEQYF
cdr3_nt: TGCGCCAGCAGCCAAGGATTTGTTAGCGGGGCCTCCTACGAGCAGTACTTC
d_call: TRBD2
v_call: TRBV4-3
clone_size: .
j_call: TRBJ2-7

cdr3_aa: CASSLRDAPGEQYF
cdr3_nt: TGTGCCAGCAGCCTCCGGGACGCTCCGGGCGAGCAGTACTTC
d_call: .
v_call: TRBV7-9
clone_size: .
j_call: TRBJ2-7

cdr3_aa: CATSRETVHGYEQYF
cdr3_nt: TGTGCCACCAGCCGAGAAACAGTCCACGGGTACGAGCAGTACTTC
d_call: .
v_call: TRBV15
clone_size: .
j_call: TRBJ2-7

cdr3_aa: CAWSVGQNYGYTF
cdr3_nt: TGTGCCTGGAGTGTCGGGCAGAACTATGGCTACACCTTC
d_call: .
v_call: TRBV30
clone_size: .
j_call: TRBJ1-2

cdr3_aa: CAIAGDHSNQPQHF
cdr3_nt: TGTGCCATCGCAGGCGATCATAGCAATCAGCCCCAGCATTTT
d_call: .
v_call: TRBV10-3
clone_size: .
j_call: TRBJ1-5

cdr3_aa: CASRMVTGRYEQYF
cdr3_nt: TGTGCCAGCAGGATGGTGACAGGGAGGTACGAGCAGTACTTC
d_call: .
v_call: TRBV28
clone_size: .
j_call: TRBJ2-7

cdr3_aa: CASSPDPGRNEQYF
cdr3_nt: TGTGCCAGCAGCCCGGACCCGGGGAGAAACGAGCAGTACTTC
d_call: .
v_call: TRBV7-2
clone_size: .
j_call: TRBJ2-7

cdr3_aa: CASSPVGQGSGDTQYF
cdr3_nt: TGTGCCAGCTCACCGGTGGGACAGGGCAGCGGAGATACGCAGTATTTT
d_call: TRBD1
v_call: TRBV18
clone_size: .
j_call: TRBJ2-3

cdr3_aa: CASSQVPGTNYGYTF
cdr3_nt: TGTGCCAGCAGCCAAGTACCAGGGACTAACTATGGCTACACCTTC
d_call: .
v_call: TRBV14
clone_size: .
j_call: TRBJ1-2

cdr3_aa: CASSLSGSRNEQFF
cdr3_nt: TGTGCCAGCAGTCTCAGCGGGAGCCGCAATGAGCAGTTCTTC
d_call: TRBD2
v_call: TRBV11-3
clone_size: once
j_call: TRBJ2-1

cdr3_aa: CASSQEAGGLPGDTQYF
cdr3_nt: TGTGCCAGCAGCCAAGAAGCGGGAGGCCTCCCGGGAGATACGCAGTATTTT
d_call: TRBD2
v_call: TRBV4-2
clone_size: .
j_call: TRBJ2-3

cdr3_aa: CASSLLRLENSPLHF
cdr3_nt: TGTGCCAGCAGCTTACTTCGGCTTGAGAATTCACCCCTCCACTTT
d_call: .
v_call: TRBV5-6
clone_size: .
j_call: TRBJ1-6

cdr3_aa: CASRRDEYNEQFF
cdr3_nt: TGTGCCAGCAGAAGGGACGAATACAATGAGCAGTTCTTC
d_call: .
v_call: TRBV6-5
clone_size: .
j_call: TRBJ2-1

cdr3_aa: CASTLSGRAGELFF
cdr3_nt: TGTGCCAGTACACTGAGCGGGAGAGCCGGGGAGCTGTTTTTT
d_call: TRBD2
v_call: TRBV19
clone_size: .
j_call: TRBJ2-2

cdr3_aa: CASSFAYEQYF
cdr3_nt: TGTGCCAGCAGCTTTGCCTACGAGCAGTACTTC
d_call: .
v_call: TRBV7-2
clone_size: .
j_call: TRBJ2-7

cdr3_aa: CASSLDGLAGGTDTQYF
cdr3_nt: TGCGCCAGCAGCTTGGACGGACTAGCGGGAGGCACAGATACGCAGTATTTT
d_call: TRBD2
v_call: TRBV5-1
clone_size: .
j_call: TRBJ2-3

cdr3_aa: CASSYSTPGAEEQYF
cdr3_nt: TGTGCCAGCAGTTACTCGACGCCAGGGGCGGAGGAGCAGTACTTC
d_call: .
v_call: TRBV6-5
clone_size: .
j_call: TRBJ2-7

cdr3_aa: CASSFSGDNSPLHF
cdr3_nt: TGCGCCAGCAGCTTTTCAGGGGACAATTCACCCCTCCACTTT
d_call: .
v_call: TRBV5-1
clone_size: .
j_call: TRBJ1-6

cdr3_aa: CASSLAGSSYEQYF
cdr3_nt: TGTGCCAGCAGCTTGGCAGGCAGCTCCTACGAGCAGTACTTC
d_call: .
v_call: TRBV7-2
clone_size: .
j_call: TRBJ2-7

cdr3_aa: CASSSLWVAGGYNEQFF
cdr3_nt: TGTGCCAGCAGCTCTCTGTGGGTAGCGGGGGGGTACAATGAGCAGTTCTTC
d_call: TRBD2
v_call: TRBV7-9
clone_size: .
j_call: TRBJ2-1

cdr3_aa: CASSPGLRDYEQYF
cdr3_nt: TGTGCCAGCAGCCCAGGCCTCCGGGACTACGAGCAGTACTTC
d_call: .
v_call: TRBV11-2
clone_size: .
j_call: TRBJ2-7

cdr3_aa: CASSSGASNQPQHF
cdr3_nt: TGTGCCAGCAGTTCGGGAGCGAGCAATCAGCCCCAGCATTTT
d_call: .
v_call: TRBV6-5
clone_size: few
j_call: TRBJ1-5

cdr3_aa: CASSFFRTSATDTQYF
cdr3_nt: TGTGCCAGCAGCTTCTTCCGGACTAGCGCCACAGATACGCAGTATTTT
d_call: TRBD2
v_call: TRBV7-2
clone_size: .
j_call: TRBJ2-3

cdr3_aa: CASSPGWGVNTEAFF
cdr3_nt: TGTGCCAGCAGCCCAGGATGGGGGGTGAACACTGAAGCTTTCTTT
d_call: .
v_call: TRBV5-4
clone_size: .
j_call: TRBJ1-1

cdr3_aa: CASSLAPPLAQGRREQYF
cdr3_nt: TGCGCCAGCAGCTTGGCCCCACCCCTCGCGCAGGGCCGACGAGAGCAGTACTTC
d_call: .
v_call: TRBV5-1
clone_size: once
j_call: TRBJ2-7

cdr3_aa: CAIRGTGLNTGELFF
cdr3_nt: TGTGCCATCAGGGGGACAGGACTGAACACCGGGGAGCTGTTTTTT
d_call: TRBD1
v_call: TRBV10-3
clone_size: few
j_call: TRBJ2-2